A single sample gave rise to the 4 T cell receptor beta chains below, sequenced in a study of T cells in Graves' hyperthyroidism and ophthalmopathy. Using RNA transcripts as the source, TCR beta CDR3 regions were amplified. The TCR CDR3 was amplified in a first-round RT-PCR using the HTBI primer set. TCRdb re-called the multiplex PCR reads with MiXCR, one entry per CDR3 protein. Of approximately 740,000 distinct CDR3 sequences detected, 12% to 15% appear once; the ten largest clones hold roughly a tenth. The sample comprised blood. These receptors were obtained from a woman between 18 and 29 years old with Graves' hyperthyroidism.

This clonotype was found a few times. The J gene is TRBJ2-3, the V gene TRBV6-1; D tentatively fits TRBD1 or TRBD2 (5 bases each). The CDR3 spans 14 residues. Deletions cut 5 bases from V and 4 bases from J, with 13 bases between. The germline V gene has CDR1 MNHNS and CDR2 SASEGT. The CDR3 protein is CASSSRDAADTQYF. The CDR3 DNA sequence: TGTGCCAGCAGTTCCAGGGACGCCGCAGATACGCAGTATTTT.

The rearrangement links TRBV7-9 to TRBJ1-1, with a tentative D call TRBD1 (6 bases). CDR1 is SEHNR, CDR2 FQNEAQ, per germline (reference sequence). Trimming cost V 3 bases and J 8 bases, with 13 bases left between them. This CDR3 spans 13 amino acids. DNA for the CDR3: TGTGCCAGCAGCTTCCCTCGGGGGCTGGAAGCTTTCTTT. Protein sequence: CASSFPRGLEAFF.

This clonotype occurred a few times. This sequence joins TRBV19 and TRBJ2-2; D might be TRBD1 (5 bases). The CDR3 sequence is 16 residues long. The germline V and J ends were trimmed by 3 bases and 2 bases, with 13 bases remaining between them. Germline-derived CDR1 and CDR2 are LNHDA and SQIVND (reference sequence). The CDR3 reads CASSIKDTINTGELFF. For the CDR3, the DNA is TGTGCCAGTAGTATTAAGGACACAATAAACACCGGGGAGCTGTTTTTT.

This clonotype was seen ten or more times. The V call is TRBV30, the J call TRBJ2-3; 11 bases map to TRBD2. J lost 3 bases, V lost 3 bases, and 5 bases had no gene match. Germline loops: CDR1 GTSNPN, CDR2 SVGIG (reference sequence). CDR3 size: 15 residues. The CDR3 reads CAWSELAGETDTQYF. CDR3 nucleotide sequence: TGTGCCTGGAGCGAACTAGCGGGAGAGACAGATACGCAGTATTTT.